The clone carrying this T cell receptor (beta chain) is a singleton in its sample. The data belong to a study of cytomegalovirus exposure and HLA in healthy donors. Trimming cost V 9 bases and J 3 bases; bases outside gene matches: 12. Per germline, CDR1 SGHAT and CDR2 FQNNGV. This CDR3 is 15 amino acids long. It was healthy bone marrow donors who served as donors. Amplification used 60 Vbeta primers and 13 Jbeta primers. Sequenced by immunoSEQ multiplex PCR; TCRdb stores in-frame clones only, minus some. This table has about 190,000 clones, approximately 78% appearing once. The clonotype originates from a woman younger than 30 in good health and CMV-seronegative. The rearrangement links TRBV11-2 to TRBJ2-7, with 9 bases that match TRBD1. The sample taken for sequencing was PBMCs. The CDR3 DNA reads as TGTGCCAGTAAAGACCCCTTGACAGGGGGCTACGAGCAGTACTTC. As protein: CASKDPLTGGYEQYF.